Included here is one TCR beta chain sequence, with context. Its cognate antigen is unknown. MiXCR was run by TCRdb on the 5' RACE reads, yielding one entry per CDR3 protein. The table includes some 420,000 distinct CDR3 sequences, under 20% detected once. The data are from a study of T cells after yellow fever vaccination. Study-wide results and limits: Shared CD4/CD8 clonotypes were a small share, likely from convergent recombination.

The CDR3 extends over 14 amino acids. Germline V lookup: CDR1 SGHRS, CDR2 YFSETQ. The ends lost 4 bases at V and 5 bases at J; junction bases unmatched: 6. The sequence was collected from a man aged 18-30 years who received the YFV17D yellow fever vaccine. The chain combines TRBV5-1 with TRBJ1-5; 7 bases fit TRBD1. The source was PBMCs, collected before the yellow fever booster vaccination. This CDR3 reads CASSEQGGHQPQHF. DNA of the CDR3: TGCGCCAGCAGCGAGCAGGGGGGCCATCAGCCCCAGCATTTT. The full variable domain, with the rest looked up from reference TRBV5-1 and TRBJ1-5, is KAGVTQTPRYLIKTRGQQVTLSCSPISGHRSVSWYQQTPGQGLQFLFEYFSETQRNKGNFPGRFSGRQFSNSRSEMNVSTLELGDSALYLCASSEQGGHQPQHFGDGTRLSIL.